This section outlines one T cell receptor beta chain sequence together with its context. V trimming: 4 bases; J trimming: 0 bases; junction bases outside the gene matches: 9. Germline lookup yields CDR1 MNHEY and CDR2 SVGEGT. The CDR3 sequence is 17 residues long. TCRdb ran MiXCR on the 5' RACE reads and lists one entry per CDR3 protein. Here the sample spans approximately 60,000 distinct CDR3 sequences, less than 25% being singletons. Tregs were sorted as CD4+CD25+CD127-/low cells. The rearrangement links TRBV6-2 or TRBV6-3 to TRBJ1-3; 7 nucleotides line up with TRBD1. The receptor's source is a female donor with breast cancer. The source material was tumor-infiltrating Tregs sorted from the breast tumor. The CDR3 region is CASSCPSGTASGNTIYF. The CDR3 bases are TGTGCCAGCAGTTGTCCCTCCGGGACAGCCTCTGGAAACACCATATATTTT.